The 2 T cell receptor beta chains in this list originate from one sample, sequenced in a study of cytomegalovirus exposure and HLA in healthy donors. Sequenced by immunoSEQ multiplex PCR; TCRdb stores in-frame clones only, minus some. The sample includes tens of thousands of clones, approximately 93% seen only once; the top ten take roughly 5.8%. The sequenced material came from PBMCs. These receptors were taken from a woman aged 18-29 years in good health and CMV-seronegative.

The V call is TRBV6-5, the J call TRBJ1-1; tentatively, D is TRBD1 (6 bases). V lost 7 bases to trimming and J lost 4 bases, with 16 bases between them. CDR1 and CDR2 (germline): MNHEY, SVGAGI. The length of the CDR3 is 14 residues. The CDR3 spells CASIRTVLSTEAFF. CDR3 coding DNA: TGTGCCAGCATCCGGACAGTATTAAGCACTGAAGCTTTCTTT.

The chain carries TRBV7-6 and TRBJ2-1; D perhaps matches TRBD1 (5 bases). V lost 3 bases, J lost 9 bases, and 12 bases lay in between. CDR1 is SGHVS and CDR2 is FNYEAQ in the germline V gene. CDR3 length: 13 amino acids. This CDR3 is CASSLGLMSEQFF. CDR3 bases: TGTGCCAGCAGCTTGGGGCTTATGAGTGAGCAGTTCTTC.